Listed below are T cell receptor beta chains from one sample, sequenced in a study of CD8 T cells in Susac syndrome. From the immunoSEQ multiplex PCR reads, TCRdb called clonotypes with MiXCR, one entry per CDR3 protein. The table records 350,000 to 550,000 distinct CDR3 sequences, 85% of them present only once. Source material: CD8+ T cells from PBMCs. Every receptor here comes from a human donor with multiple sclerosis. Both conserved end residues are part of each CDR3. D genes are given only for firm matches. Clone sizes are given selectively: once, few, many, or a class where the clone is expanded.

TRBV11-2	TRBJ1-1	-	-	TGTGCCAGCAGCTGGGGGGCAGCGAACACTGAAGCTTTCTTT	CASSWGAANTEAFF
TRBV27	TRBJ1-1	-	-	TGTGCCAGCAGTTCCCTTTATGCCGGGGGTGTAAACACTGAAGCTTTCTTT	CASSSLYAGGVNTEAFF
TRBV27	TRBJ2-5	TRBD1	-	TGTGCCAGCAGTTTGTTGTACCCCGGGACAGCCGAAGGGACCCAGTACTTC	CASSLLYPGTAEGTQYF
TRBV4-2	TRBJ2-5	TRBD2	once	TGTGCCAGCAGCCAAAAAGCGGGAGAGGCTGAGACCCAGTACTTC	CASSQKAGEAETQYF
TRBV6-4	TRBJ1-1	-	-	TGTGCCAGCAGTGCGAAGCTCGGGGGCACTGAAGCTTTCTTT	CASSAKLGGTEAFF
TRBV7-9	TRBJ2-3	-	-	TGTGCCGGCAGCTTAAGGGACCTCTTCACAGATACGCAGTATTTT	CAGSLRDLFTDTQYF
TRBV10-3	TRBJ2-5	-	once	TGTGCCATCAGTCAACCCGAACAAGAGACCCAGTACTTC	CAISQPEQETQYF
TRBV29-1	TRBJ2-7	-	-	TGCAGCGTTGAAGGTCCGGCCTCCTACGAGCAGTACTTC	CSVEGPASYEQYF
TRBV27	TRBJ2-3	-	-	TGTGCCAGCAGTTTAAGGATCAGAGATACGCAGTATTTT	CASSLRIRDTQYF
TRBV10-2	TRBJ2-7	TRBD1	-	TGCGCCAGCAGGGACAGGGGAGTGAGAGAGCAGTACTTC	CASRDRGVREQYF
TRBV7-6	TRBJ2-2	-	-	TGTGCCAGCACTCCGGGGGCCGGGGAGCTGTTTTTT	CASTPGAGELFF
TRBV27	TRBJ1-2	-	-	TGTGCCAGCAGTTTCTCTCCACACTATGGCTACACCTTC	CASSFSPHYGYTF
TRBV19	TRBJ1-5	-	-	TGTGCCAGTAGTGTCGGACAGTCAATAGGCAATCAGCCCCAGCATTTT	CASSVGQSIGNQPQHF
TRBV28	TRBJ1-5	-	-	TGTGCCAGCAGTTTGGGGCCCAGGGGTGGGAGCAATCAGCCCCAGCATTTT	CASSLGPRGGSNQPQHF
TRBV6-2/TRBV6-3	TRBJ2-1	TRBD2	-	TGTGCCAGCAGTTACGCGGGGGGTCCCAATGAGCAGTTCTTC	CASSYAGGPNEQFF
TRBV10-1	TRBJ2-7	TRBD2	-	TGCGCCAGCAGTGAGTCTTTAACTAGCGGACCCAGCTCCTACGAGCAGTACTTC	CASSESLTSGPSSYEQYF
TRBV28	TRBJ2-2	-	once	TGTGCCAGCAGCTCCGGTCTCCTACATTTAGTCAGCGGGGAGCTGTTTTTT	CASSSGLLHLVSGELFF
TRBV7-9	TRBJ2-3	-	-	TGTGCCAGCAGCTTCGGAGAAGATACGCAGTATTTT	CASSFGEDTQYF
TRBV2	TRBJ2-5	-	-	TGTGCCAGCAGTGATTCAGGAAACTATGAGGAGACCCAGTACTTC	CASSDSGNYEETQYF
TRBV19	TRBJ2-2	TRBD1	-	TGTGCCAGTACCGGGACAGGGGGCGTGGCCGGGGAGCTGTTTTTT	CASTGTGGVAGELFF
TRBV5-4	TRBJ1-2	TRBD1	-	TGTGCCAGCAGCCCCTGGGACAGGGCGATCGACCACGATGGCTACACCTTC	CASSPWDRAIDHDGYTF
TRBV6-1	TRBJ2-7	-	-	TGTGCCAGCAGGGGGTACGTAGCGGACATTATCTACGAGCAGTACTTC	CASRGYVADIIYEQYF
TRBV19	TRBJ2-7	TRBD1	-	TGTGCCAGTAGTATCGGGACAGGAATAACCTACGAGCAGTACTTC	CASSIGTGITYEQYF
TRBV27	TRBJ2-3	TRBD2	-	TGTGCCAGCAGAGCGGGAGTCCCAGATACGCAGTATTTT	CASRAGVPDTQYF
TRBV6-5	TRBJ2-1	TRBD2	-	TGTGCCAGCAGGGGAGCGGGGGGACCGAGGGAGCAGTTCTTC	CASRGAGGPREQFF
TRBV4-1	TRBJ1-2	-	-	TGCGCCAGCAGCCAAGCAGGGGCCAACTATGGCTACACCTTC	CASSQAGANYGYTF
TRBV19	TRBJ2-1	-	once	TGTGCCAGTAGTATAGGATCAGGGATCTACAATGAGCAGTTCTTC	CASSIGSGIYNEQFF
TRBV28	TRBJ2-5	TRBD2	-	TGTGCCAGCAGCCCTAGCGGGATGTACCAAGAGACCCAGTACTTC	CASSPSGMYQETQYF
TRBV10-3	TRBJ2-5	-	-	TGTGCCTCCCAGTCCGACGGAGCTTTTGGGGAGACCCAGTACTTC	CASQSDGAFGETQYF
TRBV27	TRBJ1-5	-	-	TGTGCCAGCAGTCCCTTCAACGATCAGCCCCAGCATTTT	CASSPFNDQPQHF
TRBV4-2	TRBJ2-7	-	-	TGTGCCAGCAGCCAGGCCGGGACTGGGGCCTACGAGCAGTACTTC	CASSQAGTGAYEQYF
TRBV7-6	TRBJ2-7	TRBD2	-	TGTGCCAGCAGCTTAGGGGGGACTAGCGGGGCTTTCTCCTACGAGCAGTACTTC	CASSLGGTSGAFSYEQYF
TRBV29-1	TRBJ2-1	TRBD2	-	TGCAGCGTTGACCCCGGACTAGCGGGGGGGTACAATGAGCAGTTCTTC	CSVDPGLAGGYNEQFF
TRBV6-2/TRBV6-3	TRBJ1-5	-	-	TGTGCCAGCAGCTTCCCGACAGGTAGCAATCAGCCCCAGCATTTT	CASSFPTGSNQPQHF
TRBV20-1	TRBJ2-1	-	once	TGCAGTGCCCAACATGGGGCGAATCCCAATGAGCAGTTCTTC	CSAQHGANPNEQFF
TRBV29-1	TRBJ2-7	TRBD1	-	TGCAGCGTTTGGACAGGGGGAATCTACGAGCAGTACTTC	CSVWTGGIYEQYF
TRBV4-1	TRBJ2-7	-	few	TGCGCCAGCAGCCAAGGCCCCCAGTCCGAGCAGTACTTC	CASSQGPQSEQYF
TRBV12-3/TRBV12-4	TRBJ1-2	TRBD1	-	TGTGCCAGCAGCCCGGGACAGGGAAGCTTAGGCTACACCTTC	CASSPGQGSLGYTF
TRBV28	TRBJ2-7	-	-	-	CASSLWGTGSDF
TRBV28	TRBJ2-7	TRBD1	few	TGTGCCAGCAGTTTATGGTTGGACAGGGGTTACGAGCAGTACTTC	CASSLWLDRGYEQYF
TRBV20-1	TRBJ1-2	-	-	TGCAGTGCTAGAGATCTTAAAGAGAACTATGGCTACACCTTC	CSARDLKENYGYTF
TRBV7-3	TRBJ1-2	TRBD1	-	TGTGCCAGCAGCCTACCACCTGACAGGGACGACCGGTATGGCTACACCTTC	CASSLPPDRDDRYGYTF
TRBV6-1	TRBJ1-2	TRBD1	-	TGTGCCAGCAGGGGGACAGGGGGCGCTTACTACTATGGCTACACCTTC	CASRGTGGAYYYGYTF
TRBV7-9	TRBJ1-2	-	-	TGTGCCAGCAGCCCGGGGGTTTTGGGCTATGGCTACACCTTC	CASSPGVLGYGYTF
TRBV25-1	TRBJ2-2	TRBD1	-	TGTGCCAGCATGGCCGGGACAGGGGACACCGGGGAGCTGTTTTTT	CASMAGTGDTGELFF
TRBV6-5	TRBJ1-4	-	-	TGTGCCAGCAGTTACTACGGGAACGGGAATGAAAAACTGTTTTTT	CASSYYGNGNEKLFF
TRBV21-1	TRBJ1-2	-	-	TGTGCCAGCAGCAAAGCGCGGGGGGCCTATGGCTACACCTTC	CASSKARGAYGYTF
TRBV2	TRBJ1-6	TRBD1	-	TGTGCCAGCAGTGAATGGCGGGACAGCTATTCACCCCTCCACTTT	CASSEWRDSYSPLHF
TRBV29-1	TRBJ1-1	-	-	TGCAGCGTAGAAACAGGGAGGACTGAAGCTTTCTTT	CSVETGRTEAFF